This T cell receptor (beta chain) stems from a study of human T cells and chemical hapten exposure. The overall study: Doses of diphenylcyclopropenone went to the patients' scalps weekly throughout the roughly 24-week study.

CDR1 KGHSH and CDR2 LQKENI come from the germline V gene. The CDR3 extends over 13 amino acids. V dropped 3 bases and J dropped 1 base, with 6 bases sitting between them. The time point here: patch test 1, 2 weeks after DPC sensitization. Treatment meaning: therapeutic diphenylcyclopropenone sensitization with weekly scalp DPC. Sequencing started from total RNA isolated from unfractionated whole blood. Via MiXCR, TCRdb re-called the RACE reads, giving one row per CDR3 protein. The table has fewer than 100,000 distinct CDR3 sequences, approximately 12% seen once. This clonotype was seen more than once but under ten times.

The sequenced sample was whole blood, obtained in connection with sensitization to the hapten diphenylcyclopropenone (DPC). The chain recombines TRBV18 with TRBJ2-5, with D unresolved. The sequence was obtained from a woman aged 55-75 years with alopecia areata. Some clones in this sample may be carry-over from other donors' samples. The chain's CDR3 is CASSPSPQETQYF. The CDR3 coding sequence is TGTGCCAGCTCACCGAGCCCCCAAGAGACCCAGTACTTC. The full variable domain, rest sourced from reference TRBV18 and TRBJ2-5, is NAGVMQNPRHLVRRRGQEARLRCSPMKGHSHVYWYRQLPEEGLKFMVYLQKENIIDESGMPKERFSAEFPKEGPSILRIQQVVRGDSAAYFCASSPSPQETQYFGPGTRLLVL.